This note documents a single TCR beta chain sequence. Antigen specificity is unknown. The CDR3 is made up of 11 amino acids. Germline CDR1 and CDR2: SNHLY and FYNNEI. V lost 3 bases and J lost 7, with 6 bases in between. Unstimulated Tregs (CD4+CD25+CD127-) and CD4+CD25- non-Tregs were sorted from PBMCs. Only in-frame clones appear in the TCRdb table, and some are missing; sequencing was by immunoSEQ multiplex PCR. The repertoire holds some 55,000 clones, with around four fifths as singletons. The data are from a study of Tregs in tolerant kidney transplant recipients. Study-wide results and limits: Expanding Tregs on activated donor B cells appeared to best identify donor-specific TCRbeta clones.

This chain links TRBV2 with TRBJ2-5; D remains ambiguous. The clonotype originates from a human donor in good health. The source material was CD4+ T cells from blood. CDR3 in amino acids: CASSDVWTQYF. The CDR3 nucleotides read TGTGCCAGCAGTGACGTCTGGACCCAGTACTTC.